This TCR beta chain was recorded in a study of blood T cell repertoires in COVID-19. The overall study: Sources were T cells, B-cell-depleted T cells, or PBMCs; the material itself was cDNA or gDNA.

V dropped 2 bases and J dropped 6; count of bases not matched to a gene: 15. Per germline, CDR1 LGHNA and CDR2 YNFKEQ. The CDR3 loop spans 18 amino acids. TCRdb keeps only in-frame clones here, not all; method: immunoSEQ multiplex PCR. The sample has 200,000 to 250,000 clones, about 89% seen once. Sequenced sample: peripheral blood. This chain links TRBV4-2 with TRBJ2-3, with 9 bases lining up with TRBD2. The receptor was isolated from a man in his sixties who had recovered from COVID-19. The DNA for the CDR3 is TGTGCCAGCAGCCAAACAGCGACTAGCGGTAGAGTGATTGATACGCAGTATTTT. It is translated as CASSQTATSGRVIDTQYF.